These 25 T cell receptor beta chains share one sample of origin, sequenced in a study of blood T cells in healthy people across ages (dated by TCRdb to 2013 to 2016). The method behind the library was 5' RACE. TCRdb shows the sequencer as Illumina HiSeq 2500. A second about 7 to 12 cycle PCR used a sample-barcoded 5' primer and a J-beta primer mix. The public reads were run again by TCRdb, first through fastp at Q25 and then through MiXCR, and only productive beta chains were kept. Each entry merges the rows of one CDR3 protein and shows their most common DNA and genes. This sample comprises about 2 million distinct CDR3 sequences, just under 50% of them detected only once. The ten largest clones take up more than 2% of the sample. Specimen: blood. These receptors originate from a woman in her 40s in good health.

J is TRBJ2-7 and V is TRBV5-1; D call uncertain. This CDR3 has 13 amino acids. With 0 bases removed from V and 7 bases from J, the gap between germline ends came to 11 bases. Germline values: CDR1 SGHRS, CDR2 YFSETQ. CDR3 DNA sequence: TGCGCCAGCAGCTTGGCCTGGGCAGCAGAGCAGTACTTC. Protein product: CASSLAWAAEQYF. Full variable domain (outside the CDR3, taken from reference TRBV5-1 and TRBJ2-7): KAGVTQTPRYLIKTRGQQVTLSCSPISGHRSVSWYQQTPGQGLQFLFEYFSETQRNKGNFPGRFSGRQFSNSRSEMNVSTLELGDSALYLCASSLAWAAEQYFGPGTRLTVT.

The genes are TRBV5-1 and TRBJ2-7, with TRBD2 matching 7 bases. Germline V gene sequence: CDR1 SGHRS, CDR2 YFSETQ. J was trimmed by 2 bases and V by 4 bases; bases with no gene match: 6. The CDR3 contains 14 residues. CDR3 residues: CASSPAGDAYEQYF. CDR3 DNA: TGCGCCAGCAGCCCCGCGGGGGATGCCTACGAGCAGTACTTC.

This clonotype has just a few counts. The chain is built from TRBV28 and TRBJ1-2, with D perhaps TRBD1 (6 bases). The V end was cut by 5 bases, the J end by 4 bases, with 23 bases between. The CDR3 spans 17 residues. From germline, CDR1 is MDHEN and CDR2 SYDVKM. The CDR3 sequence: CASSPALGQPLGYGYTF. The DNA for the CDR3 is TGTGCCAGCAGTCCGGCCCTCGGACAGCCACTAGGCTATGGCTACACCTTC.

In the case of this clonotype: A junction boundary mismatches the germline segment, possibly from a read error. The chain carries TRBV7-2 and TRBJ2-3; D possibly uses TRBD1 or TRBD2 (5 bases each). CDR1 and CDR2 from the germline V gene are SGHTA and FQGNSA. This CDR3 is built from 14 residues. The CDR3 DNA follows: TGTGCCAGCAGCGTAGCGATTAGGGGCGATACGCAGTATTTT. Amino acid sequence: CASSVAIRGDTQYF.

J is TRBJ1-1 and V is TRBV29-1, with D tentatively TRBD1 (5 bases). The germline gives CDR1 SQVTM, CDR2 ANQGSEA. The CDR3 consists of 12 residues. The germline V and J ends were trimmed by 0 bases and 11 bases, with 13 bases remaining between them. The DNA of the CDR3 is TGCAGCGTTGAAGACCTCAGCTGGGGGGCTTTCTTT. Encoded protein: CSVEDLSWGAFF.

This clonotype came up a few times. The chain links TRBV4-3 to TRBJ1-5; D perhaps matches TRBD1 (5 bases). CDR3 length: 15 amino acids. Germline assignment: CDR1 LGHNA and CDR2 YSLEER. V was pared by 1 base and J by 3 bases, with 10 bases between. The DNA of the CDR3 is TGCGCCAGCAGCCAAGTCCAGGGTCCCAATCAGCCCCAGCATTTT. It translates to CASSQVQGPNQPQHF.

This clonotype was seen a few times. This rearrangement joins TRBV20-1 to TRBJ1-6; maybe TRBD1 (6 bases). Trimming cost V 3 bases and J 0 bases, with 12 bases left between them. The germline V gene encodes CDR1 DFQATT and CDR2 SNEGSKA (reference sequence). The CDR3 has 16 residues. CDR3 region: CSASRQGTSYNSPLHF. In DNA, the CDR3 is TGCAGTGCTAGTCGGCAGGGGACCTCCTATAATTCACCCCTCCACTTT.

This clonotype was recorded a few times. The V gene is TRBV7-9, the J gene TRBJ2-3; tentative D call: TRBD2 (5 bases). This CDR3 spans 17 amino acids. Per the germline V gene, CDR1 is SEHNR and CDR2 is FQNEAQ (reference sequence). The germline V and J ends were trimmed by 3 bases and 1 base, with 17 bases remaining between them. CDR3 residues: CASSFLGAAGRTDTQYF. The CDR3 nucleotides read TGTGCCAGCAGCTTTCTGGGAGCGGCAGGCCGCACAGATACGCAGTATTTT.

About this clonotype itself: A much larger clone differs by one base, so this may be a read error. This chain uses TRBV4-3 with TRBJ2-4, with unresolved D. This CDR3 is 13 amino acids long. V lost 4 bases to trimming and J lost 9 bases, with 13 bases between them. Germline-derived CDR1 and CDR2 are LGHNA and YSLEER. The CDR3 spells CASSPRQRGIQYF. The CDR3 DNA sequence: TGCGCCAGCAGCCCCCGACAAAGAGGCATTCAGTACTTC.

The rearrangement uses TRBV6-2 or TRBV6-3 and TRBJ2-4, with 9 bases that match TRBD2. The V gene end was trimmed by 1 base and the J gene end by 6 bases; junction bases not matched to a gene: 13. Germline V gene lookup returns CDR1 MNHEY and CDR2 SVGEGT. The CDR3 contains 18 residues. This chain's CDR3 is CASSYYRPAGGLVNIQYF. The CDR3 coding sequence is TGTGCCAGCAGTTACTATCGGCCAGCGGGGGGTCTCGTAAACATTCAGTACTTC.

The chain recombines TRBV10-3 with TRBJ2-5; 7 bases line up with TRBD1. The CDR3 length is 13 residues. V was pared by 10 bases and J by 4 bases, with 9 bases of the junction left unmatched. Germline V gives CDR1 ENHRY, CDR2 SYGVKD. CDR3 residues: CANNDRVGETQYF. CDR3 in DNA: TGTGCCAACAACGACAGGGTGGGAGAGACCCAGTACTTC.

This clonotype came up a few times. The chain links TRBV10-3 to TRBJ2-7; 7 bases line up with TRBD1. The ends lost 0 bases at V and 4 bases at J; junction bases unmatched: 3. Per germline, CDR1 ENHRY and CDR2 SYGVKD. The length of the CDR3 is 14 residues. CDR3 residues: CAISESAGGYEQYF. CDR3 sequence (DNA): TGTGCCATCAGTGAGTCGGCAGGGGGTTACGAGCAGTACTTC.

This chain joins TRBV5-1 and TRBJ2-7; D unclear. The V end lost 4 bases, the J end lost 6 bases, and 17 bases lay between the germline ends. The V gene's germline CDR1 is SGHRS and CDR2 YFSETQ. The CDR3 length is 14 residues. In nucleotides, the CDR3 is TGCGCCAGCAGCCCCCCTGGGTGGCGTACCGAGCAGTACTTC. Protein sequence: CASSPPGWRTEQYF.

This chain joins TRBV6-2 or TRBV6-3 and TRBJ2-7; weak D call: TRBD1 (5 bases). CDR1 is MNHEY, CDR2 SVGEGT, per germline. This CDR3 spans 12 amino acids. V shed 7 bases and J shed 3 bases, with 10 bases lying between them. The CDR3 loop reads CASTTRDYEQYF. The CDR3 DNA is TGTGCCAGCACGACCAGGGACTACGAGCAGTACTTC.

In nucleotides, the CDR3 is TGTGCCAGCAGCTCGCAGGTTCTCTCTGGAAACACCATATATTTT. Encoded protein: CASSSQVLSGNTIYF. V gene TRBV7-2 combines with J gene TRBJ1-3; D is ambiguous. In germline, CDR1 is SGHTA, CDR2 FQGNSA. Trimming pared 4 bases from V and 0 bases from J, leaving 10 bases between. The CDR3 has 15 residues.

This clonotype was seen a few times. The rearrangement joins TRBV6-4 to TRBJ1-6; the D is unclear. Trimming removed 8 bases from V and 13 bases from J, with 9 bases in between. CDR1 and CDR2 from the germline V gene are MRHNA and SNTAGT. The CDR3 consists of 10 residues. CDR3 DNA: TGTGCCAGCTACGACCCCCCCCTCCACTTT. This translates into CASYDPPLHF.

This clonotype was seen more than once but under ten times. The chain carries TRBV12-3 or TRBV12-4 and TRBJ2-6, with 7 bases fitting TRBD1. Trimming took 5 bases from V and 4 from J; bases not matched to a gene: 5. The CDR3 length is 15 residues. CDR3 region: CASSPTGLGANVLTF. The CDR3 nucleotides are TGTGCCAGCAGTCCGACAGGGTTAGGGGCCAACGTCCTGACTTTC.

The V and J genes are TRBV27 and TRBJ1-1; 8 bases agree with TRBD1. Germline CDR1 is MNHEY and CDR2 is SMNVEV (reference sequence). After removal of 3 bases from V and 8 bases from J, the junction contained 5 bases not matched to a gene. The CDR3 has 13 residues. CDR3 sequence: CASSFSRDREAFF. The CDR3 coding sequence is TGTGCCAGCAGTTTTTCTAGGGACAGGGAAGCTTTCTTT.

This clonotype came up a few times. The CDR3 sequence is CASSSTPGGTDTQYF. The DNA for the CDR3 is TGTGCCAGCAGTTCCACCCCGGGAGGCACAGATACGCAGTATTTT. V gene TRBV27 combines with J gene TRBJ2-3; possible D gene TRBD2, 6 bases. Deletions cut 4 bases from V and 1 base from J, with 12 bases between. This CDR3 region has 15 residues. Germline lookup yields CDR1 MNHEY and CDR2 SMNVEV (reference sequence).

The CDR3 DNA sequence: TGCAGTGCTAAACTAGCGGGGGACGTGCAGTACTTC. This encodes CSAKLAGDVQYF. The chain employs TRBV20-1 and TRBJ2-5, with TRBD2 matching over 11 bases. CDR1 and CDR2 (germline): DFQATT, SNEGSKA (reference sequence). Trimming at V came to 4 bases and at J to 11 bases, leaving 6 bases not matched to a gene. The CDR3 has 12 residues.

The table lists this clonotype with a count of one. This rearrangement joins TRBV24-1 to TRBJ2-1; 9 nucleotides match TRBD1. With the DNA end fitting TRBJ2-7 better, the J assignment may be wrong. The CDR3 is 20 amino acids. Per the germline V gene, CDR1 is KGHDR and CDR2 is SFDVKD. This CDR3 is CATSDPYRTGAPDSYNEQYF. The DNA of the CDR3 is TGTGCCACCAGTGACCCGTATCGGACAGGGGCCCCAGATTCCTACAATGAGCAGTACTTC.

The chain uses TRBV11-3 and TRBJ2-3; D is perhaps TRBD1 (6 bases). Per the germline V gene, CDR1 is SGHNT and CDR2 is YENEEA. CDR3 length: 16 amino acids. V lost 3 bases and J 0 bases, leaving 13 bases between the germline ends. The CDR3 is CASSLGGQPSTDTQYF. As DNA, the CDR3 is TGTGCCAGCAGCTTGGGTGGACAGCCTAGCACAGATACGCAGTATTTT.

The genes are TRBV6-2 or TRBV6-3 and TRBJ2-7, with TRBD1 identical over 9 bases. CDR1 is MNHEY and CDR2 is SVGEGT in the germline V gene. The CDR3 extends over 16 amino acids. The junction had 12 bases not matched to a gene; V was cut back by 4 bases and J by 5 bases. The CDR3 region is CASSSRTGATYHEQYF. CDR3 nucleotide sequence: TGTGCCAGCAGTTCGAGGACAGGGGCGACATATCACGAGCAGTACTTC.

The V gene is TRBV12-3 or TRBV12-4, the J gene TRBJ1-2, with D perhaps TRBD1 (5 bases). CDR3 length: 15 amino acids. The germline V and J ends were trimmed by 5 bases and 8 bases, with 21 bases remaining between them. The CDR3 DNA follows: TGTGCCAGCAGTCATATCGGGGGGGTAGTAAAGGGCTACACCTTC. Its protein product is CASSHIGGVVKGYTF.

This clonotype has just a few counts. This rearrangement joins TRBV6-5 to TRBJ2-7; D may be TRBD2 (6 bases). From germline, CDR1 is MNHEY and CDR2 SVGAGI. Between the trimmed V and J ends, which lost 0 bases and 7 bases, there was a span of 16 bases. This CDR3 contains 15 residues. CDR3 nucleotide sequence: TGTGCCAGCAGTTACTCCGAGGGCCCCCGGGGGGAGCAGTACTTC. It encodes CASSYSEGPRGEQYF.